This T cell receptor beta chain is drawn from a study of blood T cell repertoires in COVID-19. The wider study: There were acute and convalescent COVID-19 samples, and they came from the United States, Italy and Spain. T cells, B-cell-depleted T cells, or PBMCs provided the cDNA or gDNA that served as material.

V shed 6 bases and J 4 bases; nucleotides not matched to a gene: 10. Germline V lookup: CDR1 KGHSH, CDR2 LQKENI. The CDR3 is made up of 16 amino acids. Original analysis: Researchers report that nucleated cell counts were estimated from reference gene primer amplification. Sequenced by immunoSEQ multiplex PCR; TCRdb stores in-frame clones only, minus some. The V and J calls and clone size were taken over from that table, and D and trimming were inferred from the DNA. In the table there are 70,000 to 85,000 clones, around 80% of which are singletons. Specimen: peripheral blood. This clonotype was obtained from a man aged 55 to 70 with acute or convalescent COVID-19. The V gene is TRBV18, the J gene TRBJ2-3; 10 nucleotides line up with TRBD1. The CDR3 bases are TGTGCCAGCTCTCAACGGGACAGGGGCGCACCAGATACGCAGTATTTT. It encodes CASSQRDRGAPDTQYF. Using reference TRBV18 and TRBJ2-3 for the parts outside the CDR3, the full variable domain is NAGVMQNPRHLVRRRGQEARLRCSPMKGHSHVYWYRQLPEEGLKFMVYLQKENIIDESGMPKERFSAEFPKEGPSILRIQQVVRGDSAAYFCASSQRDRGAPDTQYFGPGTRLTVL.